A selection of T cell receptor beta chains follows, all from one sample in a study of T cells in localized non-small cell lung cancer. Sequenced by immunoSEQ multiplex PCR; TCRdb stores in-frame clones only, minus some. The sample holds roughly 3,000 clones, 22% seen once. The sequencing used lung tumor tissue, collected before any cancer treatment. The receptors derive from a man aged 18-55 years with stage II lung adenocarcinoma. The CDR3 runs from the conserved cysteine through the conserved F or W. A D gene is named only where the DNA matches it firmly. Size is stated for part of the rows, as once, few or many counts, or as a class when the clone is expanded.

clone_size j_call d_call v_call cdr3_aa cdr3_nt
NA TRBJ2-5 TRBD1 TRBV6-8 CASSYRDRFQETQYF TGTGCCAGCAGTTACCGGGACAGGTTTCAAGAGACCCAGTACTTC
NA TRBJ2-3 TRBD2 TRBV11-3 CASSLGGGGPGTQYF TGTGCCAGCAGCTTAGGCGGGGGGGGCCCCGGTACGCAGTATTTT
few TRBJ2-6 NA TRBV5-1 CASSSGLGANVLTF TGCGCCAGCAGCTCCGGCCTGGGGGCCAACGTCCTGACTTTC
few TRBJ2-3 TRBD2 TRBV6-8 CASSDASGGTDTQYF TGTGCCAGCAGTGACGCTAGCGGGGGCACAGATACGCAGTATTTT
NA TRBJ1-1 NA TRBV11-3 CASTRGNTNTEAFF TGTGCCAGCACCCGAGGGAACACGAACACTGAAGCTTTCTTT
NA TRBJ1-5 NA TRBV5-1 CASSLYQVRQPQHF TGCGCCAGCAGCTTGTACCAGGTACGGCAGCCCCAGCATTTT
NA TRBJ1-2 NA TRBV14 CASSPLQQDYGYTF TGTGCCAGCAGCCCTCTGCAACAAGACTATGGCTACACCTTC
NA TRBJ2-1 TRBD1 TRBV11-3 CASSLVGTGGKGEQFF TGTGCCAGCAGCTTAGTCGGGACAGGGGGTAAAGGTGAGCAGTTCTTC
NA TRBJ1-1 NA TRBV19 CASSIGRVAFF TGTGCCAGTAGTATTGGGAGGGTAGCTTTCTTT
NA TRBJ2-5 TRBD2 TRBV6-1 CASSEARAGGPETQYF TGTGCCAGCAGTGAAGCCCGAGCGGGGGGGCCGGAGACCCAGTACTTC
NA TRBJ2-7 NA TRBV29-1 CSVRVQGGHEQYF TGCAGCGTTAGGGTTCAGGGTGGTCACGAGCAGTACTTC
NA TRBJ1-5 NA TRBV28 CASSFRVGGNQPQHF TGTGCCAGCAGTTTTCGGGTGGGGGGCAATCAGCCCCAGCATTTT
few TRBJ1-1 NA TRBV14 CASSQGLEFWGTEAFF TGTGCCAGCAGCCAAGGATTGGAATTCTGGGGCACTGAAGCTTTCTTT
NA TRBJ2-1 TRBD2 TRBV30 CAWNPIGGSYNEQFF TGTGCCTGGAATCCGATCGGGGGGTCGTACAATGAGCAGTTCTTC
NA TRBJ1-6 NA TRBV6-8 CAITAQGKDSPLHF TGTGCCATCACCGCCCAGGGGAAGGATTCACCCCTCCACTTT
NA TRBJ2-1 TRBD1 TRBV6-8 CASSHSGTGGNEQFF TGTGCCAGCAGTCACTCCGGGACAGGGGGCAATGAGCAGTTCTTC
NA TRBJ1-1 TRBD1 TRBV28 CASSSRDREPEAFF TGTGCCAGCAGTTCCCGGGACAGGGAGCCTGAAGCTTTCTTT
few TRBJ2-2 NA TRBV9 CASSGTVGTNTGELFF TGTGCCAGCAGCGGGACCGTGGGAACGAACACCGGGGAGCTGTTTTTT